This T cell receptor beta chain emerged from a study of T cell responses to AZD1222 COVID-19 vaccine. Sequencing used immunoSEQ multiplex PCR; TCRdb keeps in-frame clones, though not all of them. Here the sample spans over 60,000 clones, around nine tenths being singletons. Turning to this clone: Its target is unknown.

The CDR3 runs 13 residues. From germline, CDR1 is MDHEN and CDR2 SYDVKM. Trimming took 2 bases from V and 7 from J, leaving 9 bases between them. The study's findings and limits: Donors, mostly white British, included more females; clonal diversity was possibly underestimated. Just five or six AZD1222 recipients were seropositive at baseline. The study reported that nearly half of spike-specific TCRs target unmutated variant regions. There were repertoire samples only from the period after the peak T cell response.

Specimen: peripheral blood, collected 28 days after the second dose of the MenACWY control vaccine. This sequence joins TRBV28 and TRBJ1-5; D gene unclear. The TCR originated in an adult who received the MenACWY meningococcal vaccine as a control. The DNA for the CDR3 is TGTGCCAGCAGTTTACGGTTTGGGCAGCCCCAGCATTTT. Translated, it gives CASSLRFGQPQHF.